The count of the clone carrying this T cell receptor (beta chain) is one. Its antigen remains unknown. These data come from a study of tumor-infiltrating lymphocytes in localized non-small cell lung cancer. As for the study in general: Tumor tissue and non-adjacent uninvolved lung came from each patient.

The study's findings and limits: TCR sequencing covered a subset of patients with enough tissue. Higher tumor T cell infiltration than in uninvolved lung was supported by TCRbeta sequencing.

Looked up from germline, CDR1 is SGHVS and CDR2 is FNYEAQ. With 4 bases clipped from V and 4 bases from J, the junction kept 5 bases outside the gene matches. This CDR3 has 14 amino acids. Profiling relied on immunoSEQ multiplex PCR, and the TCRdb table lists in-frame clones only, not all of them. The sample lists about 9,500 clones; approximately 79% were seen once. This receptor was taken from a human donor with non-small cell lung cancer. Material: lung tumor tissue. This rearrangement joins TRBV7-6 to TRBJ2-7; 9 bases match TRBD1. The CDR3 coding sequence is TGTGCCAGCAGCTCCTCGGGACAGGGATACGAGCAGTACTTC. This encodes CASSSSGQGYEQYF.